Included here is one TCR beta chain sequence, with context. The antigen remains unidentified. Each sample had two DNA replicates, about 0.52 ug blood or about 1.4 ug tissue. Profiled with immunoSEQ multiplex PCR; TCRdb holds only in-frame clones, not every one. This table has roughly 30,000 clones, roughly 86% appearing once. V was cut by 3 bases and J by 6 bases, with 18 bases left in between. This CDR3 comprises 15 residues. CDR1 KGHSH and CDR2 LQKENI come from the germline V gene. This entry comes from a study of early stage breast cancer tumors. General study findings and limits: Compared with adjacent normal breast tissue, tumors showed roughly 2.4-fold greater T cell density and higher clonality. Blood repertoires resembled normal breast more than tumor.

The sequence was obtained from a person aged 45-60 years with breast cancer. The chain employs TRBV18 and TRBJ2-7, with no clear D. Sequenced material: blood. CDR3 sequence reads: CASSPRPPGVGEQYF. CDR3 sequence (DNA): TGTGCCAGCTCACCCCGCCCCCCTGGCGTGGGCGAGCAGTACTTC.